Listed below are T cell receptor beta chains from one sample, sequenced in a study of blood T cell repertoires in COVID-19. The protocol was immunoSEQ multiplex PCR, while the TCRdb copy is restricted to in-frame clones and leaves out a portion. The repertoire has approximately 180,000 clones, roughly 84% of them found once; the top ten carry 6.5% to 8.5%. Material: peripheral blood. These receptors were collected from a woman between 40 and 50 years old with COVID-19, enrolled during active disease. CDR3s include the opening cysteine and the closing phenylalanine or tryptophan. The D gene is left open where the match is weak.

J gene,D gene,V gene,CDR3 protein,CDR3 DNA
TRBJ1-2,TRBD1,TRBV5-1,CASSPRQGGRGYTF,TGCGCCAGCAGCCCTCGACAGGGGGGGAGAGGCTACACCTTC
TRBJ1-2,TRBD1,TRBV6-5,CASRDGQAAYYGYTF,TGTGCCAGCAGAGATGGACAGGCAGCATACTATGGCTACACCTTC
TRBJ2-3,.,TRBV7-9,CASCQGQGISDTQYF,TGTGCCAGCTGCCAAGGGCAGGGAATTTCGGATACGCAGTATTTT
TRBJ2-1,.,TRBV7-8,CASSVRLGPYNEQFF,TGTGCCAGCAGCGTTCGTTTGGGCCCCTACAATGAGCAGTTCTTC
TRBJ2-2,TRBD2,TRBV29-1,CSVSGSTGELFF,TGCAGTGTTAGCGGGAGCACCGGGGAGCTGTTTTTT
TRBJ1-2,TRBD1,TRBV5-4,CASSFRGRNYGYTF,TGTGCCAGCAGCTTCAGGGGGCGCAACTATGGCTACACCTTC
TRBJ1-2,.,TRBV6-5,CASSPLGQLYGYTF,TGTGCCAGCAGTCCCCTTGGACAGCTCTATGGCTACACCTTC
TRBJ1-2,TRBD1,TRBV29-1,CSVSGTAYGYTF,TGCAGCGTTTCCGGGACAGCATATGGCTACACCTTC
TRBJ1-3,.,TRBV4-1,CASSSIKGWGNTIYF,TGCGCCAGCAGCTCTATAAAGGGGTGGGGAAACACCATATATTTT
TRBJ2-2,TRBD1,TRBV6-5,CASRTGPRELFF,TGTGCCAGCCGGACAGGACCGCGGGAGCTGTTTTTT